Shown below are 5 T cell receptor beta chains from a single sample sequenced in a study of cytotoxic CD8 clonotypes in ibrutinib-treated CLL. The data were produced by immunoSEQ multiplex PCR, yet TCRdb's version contains in-frame clones alone and is incomplete. The sample shows under 300,000 clones, under 75% of them seen only once. Sequencing was performed on PBMCs, taken after 24 months of ibrutinib treatment. All receptors come from a human donor with chronic lymphocytic leukemia.

The V and J genes are TRBV27 and TRBJ2-7, with D perhaps matching TRBD2 (5 bases). The length of the CDR3 is 12 residues. V was shortened by 2 bases and J by 6 bases, with 8 bases between the two germline ends. The V gene's germline CDR1 is MNHEY and CDR2 SMNVEV (reference sequence). The CDR3 nucleotides read TGTGCCAGCAGTTTACGAGGGTTCGAGCAGTACTTC. The encoded protein is CASSLRGFEQYF.

Only a few counts were recorded for this clone. The chain recombines TRBV7-2 with TRBJ2-3, with 8 bases that match TRBD2. Looked up from germline, CDR1 is SGHTA and CDR2 is FQGNSA. V shed 1 base, J shed 4 bases, and the junction held 10 bases outside the gene matches. This CDR3 is built from 17 residues. CDR3: CASSLGLSGSMPDTQYF. DNA for the CDR3: TGTGCCAGCAGCTTAGGATTAAGCGGGAGCATGCCAGATACGCAGTATTTT. The variable domain in full, completed from reference TRBV7-2 and TRBJ2-3, reads GAGVSQSPSNKVTEKGKDVELRCDPISGHTALYWYRQSLGQGLEFLIYFQGNSAPDKSGLPSDRFSAERTGGSVSTLTIQRTQQEDSAVYLCASSLGLSGSMPDTQYFGPGTRLTVL.

J is TRBJ2-1 and V is TRBV6-5; a possible D gene is TRBD2 (6 bases). The V gene's germline CDR1 is MNHEY and CDR2 SVGAGI. Trimming cost V 6 bases and J 6 bases, with 15 bases left between them. The CDR3 runs 14 residues. The CDR3 sequence is CASRSPGLINEQFF. CDR3 in DNA: TGTGCCAGCAGATCCCCGGGACTTATCAATGAGCAGTTCTTC.

This clone was counted only a few times. The chain is built from TRBV18 and TRBJ1-2; no reliable D call. The CDR3 covers 13 residues. Germline CDR1 KGHSH, CDR2 LQKENI. V was pared by 1 base and J by 3 bases, with 6 bases between. The DNA for the CDR3 is TGTGCCAGCTCACCACGGGTGCACTATGGCTACACCTTC. This encodes CASSPRVHYGYTF.

The table lists this clone with a few counts. This chain links TRBV28 with TRBJ1-5; weak D call: TRBD1 (5 bases). With 7 bases removed from V and 3 bases from J, the gap between germline ends came to 13 bases. CDR3 length: 14 residues. Germline V CDR1 and CDR2: MDHEN, SYDVKM. Here the CDR3 DNA reads TGTGCCAGCACCGGGGACGCATTCAATCAGCCCCAGCATTTT. The encoded protein is CASTGDAFNQPQHF.